What follows are 25 T cell receptor beta chains derived from one specimen sequenced in a study of Graves' ophthalmopathy and Graves' hyperthyroidism. TCR beta CDR3 regions were amplified from RNA transcripts. Amplification began with first-round RT-PCR using HTBI primers, then second-round multiplex PCR was performed. TCRdb itself ran the multiplex PCR reads through MiXCR, one entry per CDR3 protein. There are over a million distinct CDR3 sequences in the sample; about 35% occur only once, and 11% lies in the top ten. Sequencing was performed on peripheral blood or thyroid tissue (not recorded which). These receptors were obtained from an adult man with Graves' hyperthyroidism.

This clonotype was recorded a few times. This rearrangement joins TRBV28 to TRBJ2-7; D is uncertain. The germline CDR1 and CDR2 sequences are MDHEN and SYDVKM. This CDR3 has 12 amino acids. Between the trimmed V and J ends, which lost 2 bases and 6 bases, there was a span of 8 bases. As DNA, the CDR3 is TGTGCCAGCAGTTTAGTATCTCTCGAGCAGTACTTC. This codes for CASSLVSLEQYF.

This clonotype turned up a few times. The chain uses TRBV12-3 or TRBV12-4 and TRBJ2-2; 9 bases agree with TRBD1. The CDR3 length is 15 residues. J gave up 4 bases and V 5 bases, and 5 bases lay outside the gene matches. The CDR3 DNA follows: TGTGCCAGCAGTGTCCGGGACAGGGCCACCGGGGAGCTGTTTTTT. This gives the protein CASSVRDRATGELFF.

As concerns this clonotype: At one end the junction does not follow the germline gene, possibly because of a read error. The V and J genes are TRBV10-3 and TRBJ1-1, with TRBD1 matching over 8 bases. Germline lookup yields CDR1 ENHRY and CDR2 SYGVKD. The CDR3 sequence is 13 residues long. The CDR3 coding sequence is TGTGCCATCACGCTGACAGGGGACACTGAAGCCTTCTTT. It is translated as CAITLTGDTEAFF.

A remark on this clonotype: A read error may be the cause here, since a much bigger clone is one base away. The V call is TRBV24-1, the J call TRBJ2-7, with D possibly matching TRBD2 (6 bases). The CDR3 runs to 14 residues. Germline V lookup: CDR1 KGHDR, CDR2 SFDVKD. The ends were cut back, 7 bases at V and 1 base at J, with 13 bases in the middle. The CDR3 region is CATRPDGGSYEQYF. Here the CDR3 DNA reads TGTGCCACCAGGCCGGACGGGGGTTCCTACGAGCAGTACTTC.

This clonotype was recorded at least ten times. V is TRBV11-2 and J is TRBJ1-6; D gene unclear. Germline V gene sequence: CDR1 SGHAT, CDR2 FQNNGV. With 0 bases removed from V and 7 bases from J, the gap between germline ends came to 10 bases. The CDR3 length is 15 residues. CDR3 loop: CASSLDGPRNSPLHF. The CDR3 DNA is TGTGCCAGCAGCTTAGACGGTCCGAGGAATTCACCCCTCCACTTT.

This clonotype was detected a few times. As DNA, the CDR3 is TGTGCCAGCAGTTACTCGGGCAGGGCTAAGGACGAGCAGTACTTC. As protein: CASSYSGRAKDEQYF. The V gene is TRBV6-2 or TRBV6-3, the J gene TRBJ2-7, with D possibly TRBD1 on 5 matching bases. Trimming stripped 0 bases from V and 5 bases from J, with 14 bases between. CDR1 is MNHEY and CDR2 is SVGEGT in the germline V gene. CDR3 size: 15 residues.

A note on this clonotype: A read error is possible here, since a much larger clone lies one base away. V gene TRBV9 combines with J gene TRBJ1-5; 10 nucleotides match TRBD1. The CDR3 contains 15 residues. Germline values: CDR1 SGDLS, CDR2 YYNGEE. This CDR3 reads CATSKGQGRNQPQHF. Written as DNA, the CDR3 is TGTGCCACCAGCAAGGGACAGGGGAGAAATCAGCCCCAGCATTTT. Combining the CDR3 with reference TRBV9 and TRBJ1-5 gives the whole variable domain DSGVTQTPKHLITATGQRVTLRCSPRSGDLSVYWYQQSLDQGLQFLIQYYNGEERAKGNILERFSAQQFPDLHSELNLSSLELGDSALYFCATSKGQGRNQPQHFGDGTRLSIL.

There are a few counts of this clonotype. This chain uses TRBV4-3 with TRBJ1-1; D is undetermined. Trimming cost V 1 base and J 0 bases, with 6 bases left between them. The CDR3 is 14 residues long. CDR1 is LGHNA, CDR2 YSLEER, per germline. CDR3 DNA sequence: TGCGCCAGCAGCCAAGGTTGGTTGAACACTGAAGCTTTCTTT. Its translation is CASSQGWLNTEAFF.

This chain uses TRBV6-5 with TRBJ1-4; unclear D gene. This CDR3 has 12 amino acids. Trimming cost V 7 bases and J 8 bases, with 11 bases left between them. From germline, CDR1 is MNHEY and CDR2 SVGAGI. CDR3 in amino acids: CASTTSREKLFF. In DNA, the CDR3 is TGTGCCAGCACGACATCAAGAGAAAAACTGTTTTTT.

J is TRBJ1-1 and V is TRBV5-4; D is unresolved. V was pared by 7 bases and J by 1 base, with 5 bases between. Germline values: CDR1 SGHNT, CDR2 YYREEE (reference sequence). The CDR3 extends over 11 amino acids. Written as DNA, the CDR3 is TGTGCCAGCCAGAAGAACACTGAAGCTTTCTTT. Protein: CASQKNTEAFF.

This clonotype was counted a few times. The CDR3, as DNA: TGTGCCTGGAGTCTAGCGGGGGAAGAGACCCAGTACTTC. Its translation is CAWSLAGEETQYF. This chain connects TRBV30 to TRBJ2-5; 10 bases line up with TRBD2. Germline-derived CDR1 and CDR2 are GTSNPN and SVGIG (reference sequence). The CDR3 has 13 amino acids. With 2 bases clipped from V and 3 bases from J, the junction kept 0 bases outside the gene matches.

The chain couples TRBV7-8 to TRBJ2-7; 12 nucleotides match TRBD1. Germline trimming cut 5 bases from V and 6 bases from J; bases unmatched to any gene: 5. Germline CDR1 is SGHVS and CDR2 is FQNEAQ. The CDR3 consists of 14 residues. The CDR3 region is CASSPGQGALEQYF. The CDR3 bases are TGTGCCAGCAGCCCGGGACAGGGGGCACTCGAGCAGTACTTC.

This clonotype was detected ten times or more. This chain links TRBV10-3 with TRBJ1-6; the D gene is possibly TRBD1 (5 bases). The germline CDR1 and CDR2 sequences are ENHRY and SYGVKD. V lost 11 bases to trimming and J lost 6 bases, with 17 bases between them. The CDR3 sequence is 14 residues long. CDR3 nucleotides: TGTGCCTGCGCGGAGAGCCAGGGTAATTCACCCCTCCACTTT. Protein sequence: CACAESQGNSPLHF.

The V gene is TRBV20-1, the J gene TRBJ1-6; D remains ambiguous. CDR3 length: 17 amino acids. The germline V gene has CDR1 DFQATT and CDR2 SNEGSKA (reference sequence). V was shortened by 2 bases and J by 0 bases, with 14 bases between the two germline ends. CDR3 residues: CSARISPLSSYNSPLHF. The CDR3 nucleotides read TGCAGTGCTAGAATTTCTCCTCTAAGCTCCTATAATTCACCCCTCCACTTT.

This clonotype has ten or more counts. The rearrangement joins TRBV2 to TRBJ2-6; D is perhaps TRBD1 (5 bases). The CDR3 loop spans 15 amino acids. V dropped 5 bases and J dropped 2 bases, with 10 bases sitting between them. From germline, CDR1 is SNHLY and CDR2 FYNNEI. The CDR3 region is CASSPQDTGANVLTF. The CDR3 nucleotides read TGTGCCAGCAGTCCACAGGATACTGGGGCCAACGTCCTGACTTTC.

Concerning this clonotype: A much larger clone differs from this one at a single base, so this may be a read error. The V and J genes are TRBV9 and TRBJ2-7, with no clear D. Germline V gene lookup returns CDR1 SGDLS and CDR2 YYNGEE. The CDR3 is made up of 15 amino acids. V was trimmed by 0 bases and J by 1 base, leaving 11 bases between them. DNA for the CDR3: TGTGCCAGCAGCGTAGATGGGAAGGGATCCTACGAGCAGTACTTC. Translation gives CASSVDGKGSYEQYF.

At least ten counts were recorded for this clonotype. CDR3: CASSIYTTYRNQPQHF. As DNA, the CDR3 is TGTGCCAGTAGTATTTACACGACGTATCGCAATCAGCCCCAGCATTTT. The chain recombines TRBV19 with TRBJ1-5; no clear D. CDR3 length equals 16 residues. Between the trimmed V and J ends, which lost 3 bases and 2 bases, there was a span of 14 bases. From germline, CDR1 is LNHDA and CDR2 SQIVND (reference sequence). Full variable domain (missing parts from reference TRBV19 and TRBJ1-5): DGGITQSPKYLFRKEGQNVTLSCEQNLNHDAMYWYRQDPGQGLRLIYYSQIVNDFQKGDIAEGYSVSREKKESFPLTVTSAQKNPTAFYLCASSIYTTYRNQPQHFGDGTRLSIL.

This clonotype showed up just a few times. The genes are TRBV20-1 and TRBJ2-5; 7 positions agree with TRBD1. J was trimmed by 9 bases and V by 6 bases; bases with no gene match: 13. Germline loops: CDR1 DFQATT, CDR2 SNEGSKA (reference sequence). The CDR3 length is 13 residues. The CDR3 DNA is TGCAGTGCCCAGGGACAGAGCAATCAGCCCCAGTACTTC. Residues: CSAQGQSNQPQYF.

The gene calls are TRBV7-9 and TRBJ2-7; D not certain. CDR3 length equals 18 residues. Per germline, CDR1 SEHNR and CDR2 FQNEAQ (reference sequence). The ends were cut back, 5 bases at V and 3 bases at J, with 26 bases in the middle. The CDR3 spells CASSLRGPVTRYGYEQYF. In DNA form, the CDR3 reads TGTGCCAGCAGCCTCAGAGGCCCGGTGACCCGCTATGGCTACGAGCAGTACTTC.

This clonotype was recorded many times. The V call is TRBV5-1, the J call TRBJ2-7; TRBD1 agrees at 8 bases. The trim removed 4 bases at V and 5 bases at J, leaving 8 bases unmatched. This CDR3 spans 14 amino acids. CDR1 is SGHRS and CDR2 is YFSETQ in the germline V gene. The CDR3 DNA is TGCGCCAGCAGCCCCGGACAGGGAGGACACGAGCAGTACTTC. It specifies CASSPGQGGHEQYF.

This clonotype was observed many times. The chain has TRBV5-1 and TRBJ1-1; a weak D match, TRBD1 (5 bases). Germline CDR1 SGHRS, CDR2 YFSETQ. Trimming took off 2 bases at V and 2 bases at J, with 13 bases between the two ends. CDR3 size: 15 residues. This CDR3 is CASSLRGRHNTEAFF. In DNA, the CDR3 is TGCGCCAGCAGCTTAAGGGGCAGACATAACACTGAAGCTTTCTTT.

This clonotype was seen at least ten times. This chain joins TRBV29-1 and TRBJ2-2; maybe TRBD2 (6 bases). Trimming took 2 bases from V and 7 from J, leaving 17 bases between them. Looked up from germline, CDR1 is SQVTM and CDR2 is ANQGSEA. The length of the CDR3 is 15 residues. CDR3 protein: CSVERWLGRGGELFF. The CDR3 bases are TGCAGCGTTGAAAGGTGGTTGGGGCGGGGCGGGGAGCTGTTTTTT.

V usage is TRBV7-6 and J usage is TRBJ1-6; D ambiguous. The CDR3 is 16 residues long. The V end lost 1 base, the J end lost 8 bases, and 15 bases lay between the germline ends. Per the germline V gene, CDR1 is SGHVS and CDR2 is FNYEAQ. CDR3 amino acids: CASSLESAGGYSPLHF. CDR3 bases: TGTGCCAGCAGCTTAGAGTCCGCAGGAGGGTATTCACCCCTCCACTTT.

This clonotype came up many times. V and J are TRBV5-5 and TRBJ2-5; D gene ambiguous. The CDR3 loop spans 12 amino acids. The V end was cut by 0 bases, the J end by 10 bases, with 10 bases between. Germline values: CDR1 SGHKS, CDR2 YYEKEE (reference sequence). CDR3 loop: CASSLDPLNQYF. For the CDR3, the DNA is TGTGCCAGCAGCTTGGATCCCCTTAACCAGTACTTC.

This clonotype was seen only once. This rearrangement joins TRBV12-3 or TRBV12-4 to TRBJ1-4; the D gene is possibly TRBD1 (5 bases). The V end was cut by 3 bases, the J end by 0 bases, with 14 bases between. The CDR3 length is 17 residues. The CDR3, as DNA: TGTGCCAGCAGTTTGTTCACCGCGACAGCAACTAATGAAAAACTGTTTTTT. Protein: CASSLFTATATNEKLFF.